This entry features one T cell receptor (beta chain) sequence. It lacks a known antigen. No per-base quality is available; no much larger clone lies one base away. The data derive from a study of T cell responses to AZD1222 COVID-19 vaccine (dated by TCRdb to the early 2020s). Turning to the overall study: AZD1222 recipients with second doses at about 4 weeks or about 12 weeks were pooled, because spike-specific TCR depth and breadth did not differ between schedules. Trial participants were enrolled by age into subgroups of 18-55, 56-69 and 70-plus years, and around 150, 29 and 61 TCR-sequenced participants, respectively, were included in these subgroups. TCR sequencing was performed for 230 to 250 trial participants, of whom around 200 were given two doses of AZD1222 and about 25 were given two doses of MenACWY control vaccine.

The intended sense of this specimen's time point label: baseline before first vaccination. The vaccinee samples were drawn from two UK trials, COV001 and COV002, one of which was a single-blind randomized controlled phase 2/3 trial testing AZD1222 (ChAdOx1 nCoV-19) in healthy adults. For TCRbeta chain sequencing, PBMC samples from trial participants were taken at day 0 and at day 28 after the second dose. What the research found in general, with its limitations: Most participants were white British and females outnumbered males, and the authors suggested that clonal diversity may have been underestimated. Spike-specific TCR breadth and depth rose significantly after two AZD1222 doses compared with day 0 and with MenACWY recipients. CD4 TCRs associated with the vaccine covered the entire spike protein, and the dominant responses were in regions 160-218 and 743-854. No day 14 peak-response samples were available, so repertoires were characterized only after the peak T cell response. Conclusions about previously exposed vaccinees were limited because only six AZD1222 recipients were SARS-CoV-2 seropositive at baseline. In the small 56-69-year group, the increase in depth fell short of significance, most likely because of low power. Nearly half of unique spike-specific TCRs reportedly recognized epitopes outside regions mutated in the B.1.351 and B.1.1.7 variants.

The CDR3 regions of human TCRbeta chains were analyzed by immunosequencing. As for the authors' bioinformatics: TCRs in the repertoires were compared against a reference library of SARS-CoV-2-specific TCRs that had been generated with the MIRA antigen-specificity platform. Breadth was defined as the fraction of unique TCRs that were SARS-CoV-2-associated, and depth was defined as the fraction of total T cells that were SARS-CoV-2-associated. Using the MIRA data, every spike-specific TCR was mapped to the spike region that the TCR reacted to and assigned to either a CD4 or a CD8 class. Log10-transformed breadth and depth values were compared by one-way ANOVA with Sidak's multiple comparisons tests. TCRdb stores this immuneACCESS table with in-frame sequences only. Part of the clones is absent; in the studies checked, under half of the shortfall reflects unresolved V genes, and no reason is known for the rest. V and J calls and clone size are given by that table; D and trimming were obtained from the DNA. The sample has fewer than 150,000 clones on record, roughly 90% of them singletons. The leading ten clones occupy 1.9% of the sample.

From cysteine to phenylalanine, the CDR3 is 16 amino acids long. Only the CDR3 part of the read is kept: 48 bases, read in frame from the first base. V loses 4 bases of germline sequence and J loses 1 base, and the interval between the two ends is 17 bases. The germline V gene sets CDR1 to SGDLS and CDR2 to YYNGEE. This TCR derives from an adult in good health. The V and J genes are TRBV9 and TRBJ1-1, with the D gene not clear enough to name. Sequencing was performed on peripheral blood, taken on day 0 of AZD1222 vaccination. The nucleotide sequence is given as TGTGCCAGCAGCCCACACACCATGACTTCGAACACTGAAGCTTTCTTT. The resulting protein is CASSPHTMTSNTEAFF.